Listed here are 10 T cell receptor beta chains from one sample, sequenced in a study of neurological immune-mediated disorders. TCRdb re-derived calls from the 5' RACE reads in MiXCR, one entry per CDR3 protein. The data show more than 35,000 distinct CDR3 sequences, with 3% to 3.5% seen just once and more than 12% held by the top ten. Material for sequencing was PBMCs. These receptors were taken from a woman between 50 and 59 years old with multiple sclerosis.

This clonotype was detected many times. The chain employs TRBV10-3 and TRBJ1-2; D is possibly TRBD1 (6 bases). The germline V gene encodes CDR1 ENHRY and CDR2 SYGVKD. The V gene lost 3 bases and the J gene lost 2 bases, with 10 bases spanning the gap. This CDR3 has 14 residues. CDR3 sequence: CAISELRGNYGYTF. The CDR3 DNA reads TGTGCCATCAGTGAACTCAGGGGAAACTATGGCTACACCTTC.

Many counts were recorded for this clonotype. This chain uses TRBV5-1 with TRBJ1-1, with D maybe TRBD1 (5 bases). Germline V lookup: CDR1 SGHRS, CDR2 YFSETQ. The CDR3 totals 15 residues. Trimming stripped 0 bases from V and 4 bases from J, with 13 bases between. CDR3 in amino acids: CASSLEGVWSTEAFF. CDR3 coding DNA: TGCGCCAGCAGCTTGGAAGGGGTATGGAGCACTGAAGCTTTCTTT.

This clonotype was detected ten times or more. The V gene is TRBV6-6, the J gene TRBJ1-2; TRBD1 might be the D (5 bases). The CDR3 extends over 14 amino acids. Trimming took off 6 bases at V and 4 bases at J, with 15 bases between the two ends. Germline V gene lookup returns CDR1 MNHNY and CDR2 SVGAGI (reference sequence). This CDR3 is CASSEFQGVYGYTF. CDR3 nucleotide sequence: TGTGCCAGCAGCGAATTTCAGGGAGTCTATGGCTACACCTTC.

This clonotype has a count of ten or more. This rearrangement joins TRBV5-1 to TRBJ2-1; D might be TRBD2 (5 bases). The CDR3 is 15 residues long. Per germline, CDR1 SGHRS and CDR2 YFSETQ. Trimming took 0 bases from V and 3 from J, leaving 10 bases between them. The CDR3 DNA follows: TGCGCCAGCAGCTTGGCTTCGGGGAACTACAATGAGCAGTTCTTC. Translated: CASSLASGNYNEQFF.

This clonotype came up many times. V gene TRBV20-1 combines with J gene TRBJ1-2; 7 bases map to TRBD1. The CDR3 is 12 amino acids. Trimming took 6 bases from V and 6 from J; bases not matched to a gene: 7. Germline CDR1 DFQATT, CDR2 SNEGSKA (reference sequence). In DNA form, the CDR3 reads TGCAGTGCGGAGAAACAGGGGAATGGCTACACCTTC. This sequence encodes CSAEKQGNGYTF.

This clonotype showed up many times. V is TRBV20-1 and J is TRBJ1-5, with D unresolved. Germline V gene sequence: CDR1 DFQATT, CDR2 SNEGSKA (reference sequence). Between the trimmed V and J ends, which lost 0 bases and 5 bases, there was a span of 23 bases. The CDR3 is 18 amino acids. CDR3 DNA: TGCAGTGCTAGAGACTCCCGAAGGACTGCTTCCAACGATCAGCCCCAGCATTTT. Protein sequence: CSARDSRRTASNDQPQHF.

The sample holds many counts of this clonotype. The rearrangement joins TRBV5-1 to TRBJ2-5, with TRBD1 as a possible D gene (6 bases). The germline gives CDR1 SGHRS, CDR2 YFSETQ. The CDR3 is 14 residues long. V was trimmed by 0 bases and J by 4 bases, leaving 10 bases between them. The CDR3 DNA reads TGCGCCAGCAGCTTGGGACAGGTGATAGAGACCCAGTACTTC. Its translation: CASSLGQVIETQYF.

With respect to this clonotype: An end of the junction differs from the germline gene, which may be a read error. This chain links TRBV7-9 with TRBJ2-5, with unresolved D. This CDR3 has 14 amino acids. Germline V gene sequence: CDR1 SEHNR, CDR2 FQNEAQ (reference sequence). CDR3 in amino acids: CASSPQTPQETRYF. CDR3 in DNA: TGTGCCAGCAGCCCCCAGACTCCTCAGGAGACCCGGTACTTC.

This clonotype was seen ten or more times. The CDR3 is CASSVRTSGSDTQYF. CDR3 bases: TGTGCCAGCAGTGTACGGACTAGCGGCTCAGATACGCAGTATTTT. V is TRBV2 and J is TRBJ2-3; TRBD2 matches at 10 bases. The CDR3 runs to 15 residues. Trimming at V came to 4 bases and at J to 4 bases, leaving 5 bases not matched to a gene. CDR1 and CDR2 (germline): SNHLY, FYNNEI.

This clonotype was seen repeatedly, ten times or more. The chain uses TRBV20-1 and TRBJ2-1; 8 nucleotides agree with TRBD2. V was clipped by 7 bases and J by 5 bases; unmatched bases: 7. Germline-derived CDR1 and CDR2 are DFQATT and SNEGSKA (reference sequence). The CDR3 is 13 amino acids. The CDR3 protein is CSGQLAAHNEQFF. CDR3 DNA sequence: TGCAGTGGACAACTAGCGGCCCACAATGAGCAGTTCTTC.